Listed here are 20 T cell receptor beta chains from one sample, sequenced in a study of shared clonotypes between healthy human individuals (dated by TCRdb to 2020 to 2022). Libraries were built with the immunoSEQ multiplex PCR assay. TCRdb stores this immuneACCESS table with in-frame sequences only. Part of the clones is absent; in the studies checked, under half of the shortfall reflects unresolved V genes, and no reason is known for the rest. The sample table lists around 750,000 clones, roughly 70% of them with a count of one. In total, the top ten clones hold around 1.6% of the sample. Sequencing was done on a sample of memory CD4+ T cells sorted from blood. The meaning of the sample's cell subset or site label: CD45RA-negative fraction. The receptors shown here come from a woman aged 25 to 39 in good health.

The chain combines TRBV7-2 with TRBJ1-4; TRBD1 matches at 9 bases. Per germline, CDR1 SGHTA and CDR2 FQGNSA. The J segment lost 6 bases and the V segment lost 5 bases, leaving 7 bases of the junction unmatched. This CDR3 is 15 amino acids long. The CDR3 loop is CASSTGQGMDEKLFF. In DNA, the CDR3 is TGTGCCAGCAGCACCGGACAGGGGATGGATGAAAAACTGTTTTTT. The complete variable domain, with remaining parts taken from reference TRBV7-2 and TRBJ1-4, reads GAGVSQSPSNKVTEKGKDVELRCDPISGHTALYWYRQSLGQGLEFLIYFQGNSAPDKSGLPSDRFSAERTGGSVSTLTIQRTQQEDSAVYLCASSTGQGMDEKLFFGSGTQLSVL.

As for this clone: A read error may be the cause here, since a much bigger clone is one base away. This rearrangement joins TRBV7-9 to TRBJ1-1, with TRBD1 matching 7 bases. The CDR3 sequence is 14 residues long. Germline CDR1 is SEHNR and CDR2 is FQNEAQ (reference sequence). V shed 1 base, J shed 3 bases, and the junction held 2 bases outside the gene matches. CDR3 bases: TGTGCCAGCAGCTTAGGACAGGGAGACACTGAAGCTTTCTTT. It is translated as CASSLGQGDTEAFF. Full variable domain (outside the CDR3, taken from reference TRBV7-9 and TRBJ1-1): DTGVSQNPRHKITKRGQNVTFRCDPISEHNRLYWYRQTLGQGPEFLTYFQNEAQLEKSRLLSDRFSAERPKGSFSTLEIQRTEQGDSAMYLCASSLGQGDTEAFFGQGTRLTVV.

The V call is TRBV5-1, the J call TRBJ2-1; 7 bases fit TRBD2. J gave up 3 bases and V 4 bases, and 7 bases lay outside the gene matches. CDR1 and CDR2 (germline): SGHRS, YFSETQ. The CDR3 contains 15 residues. In nucleotides, the CDR3 is TGCGCCAGCAGCGCCGCTAGCGGAGGCTACAATGAGCAGTTCTTC. Protein sequence: CASSAASGGYNEQFF.

The chain is built from TRBV19 and TRBJ2-3; tentative D call: TRBD2 (6 bases). Germline loops: CDR1 LNHDA, CDR2 SQIVND (reference sequence). Trimming took 4 bases from V and 1 from J, leaving 15 bases between them. CDR3 size: 16 residues. In DNA form, the CDR3 reads TGTGCCAGTAGTACCTCGGGTAGCGGAGGCACAGATACGCAGTATTTT. This sequence encodes CASSTSGSGGTDTQYF.

V and J are TRBV30 and TRBJ1-1; possibly TRBD1 for D (5 bases). The germline V gene encodes CDR1 GTSNPN and CDR2 SVGIG (reference sequence). CDR3 size: 12 residues. V was trimmed by 8 bases and J by 1 base, leaving 11 bases between them. CDR3 region: CARNTGNTEAFF. DNA for the CDR3: TGTGCCCGGAATACAGGGAACACTGAAGCTTTCTTT.

The chain joins TRBV19 to TRBJ1-1, with TRBD1 matching over 10 bases. CDR3 size: 17 residues. Germline V gene data show CDR1 as LNHDA and CDR2 as SQIVND (reference sequence). The V and J ends lost 4 bases and 5 bases, in that order; junction bases with no gene match: 13. Here the CDR3 reads CASSTWRDRGGGTEAFF. CDR3 in DNA: TGTGCCAGTAGTACTTGGAGGGACAGGGGAGGAGGAACTGAAGCTTTCTTT.

The chain couples TRBV6-1 to TRBJ2-7; 7 nucleotides line up with TRBD1. Germline V CDR1 and CDR2: MNHNS, SASEGT. CDR3 length: 14 residues. The V and J ends lost 6 bases and 3 bases, in that order; junction bases with no gene match: 8. The CDR3 sequence: CASSARQGYYEQYF. In DNA form, the CDR3 reads TGTGCCAGCAGCGCTCGACAGGGATACTACGAGCAGTACTTC.

The V call is TRBV2, the J call TRBJ1-2, with a tentative D call TRBD1 (6 bases). Looked up from germline, CDR1 is SNHLY and CDR2 is FYNNEI. The CDR3 length is 13 residues. The V gene lost 6 bases and the J gene lost 7 bases, with 15 bases spanning the gap. This CDR3 reads CASRTGTESGYTF. The CDR3 nucleotides are TGTGCCAGCAGAACAGGGACCGAGTCTGGCTACACCTTC.

The chain combines TRBV5-6 with TRBJ2-4; the D gene is possibly TRBD1 (6 bases). The CDR3 has 17 residues. The germline V and J ends were trimmed by 3 bases and 2 bases, with 18 bases remaining between them. Germline lookup yields CDR1 SGHDT and CDR2 YYEEEE. This CDR3 is CASSWTGTPFSKNIQYF. The CDR3 bases are TGTGCCAGCAGCTGGACCGGGACACCCTTTTCCAAAAACATTCAGTACTTC.

The gene calls are TRBV28 and TRBJ2-2; a possible D gene is TRBD2 (5 bases). The germline V gene encodes CDR1 MDHEN and CDR2 SYDVKM. With 6 bases removed from V and 6 bases from J, the gap between germline ends came to 29 bases. This CDR3 is 19 amino acids long. CDR3 residues: CASRPELREPGKFPGELFF. CDR3 in DNA: TGTGCCAGCAGACCTGAACTAAGGGAGCCCGGAAAGTTCCCCGGGGAGCTGTTTTTT.

The chain couples TRBV28 to TRBJ1-2; 8 bases align to TRBD1. CDR1 is MDHEN, CDR2 SYDVKM, per germline. The CDR3 is 13 residues long. J gave up 3 bases and V 6 bases, and 3 bases lay outside the gene matches. The CDR3 protein is CASRAGGDYGYTF. The CDR3 coding sequence is TGTGCCAGCAGAGCAGGGGGCGACTATGGCTACACCTTC.

This clone appeared many times. This chain uses TRBV7-3 with TRBJ1-3; a possible D gene is TRBD1 (5 bases). V gave up 3 bases and J gave up 4 bases, with 13 bases separating them. The length of the CDR3 is 15 residues. Germline V gene sequence: CDR1 SGHTA, CDR2 FQGTGA. The CDR3 sequence: CASSLAGAQGNTIYF. The CDR3 DNA follows: TGTGCCAGCAGCTTGGCTGGGGCGCAGGGAAACACCATATATTTT.

At least ten counts were recorded for this clone. V usage is TRBV5-1 and J usage is TRBJ2-2; D gene unclear. This CDR3 comprises 18 residues. Between the trimmed V and J ends, which lost 3 bases and 0 bases, there was a span of 18 bases. CDR1 is SGHRS and CDR2 is YFSETQ in the germline V gene. The CDR3 sequence: CASSWITAGTANTGELFF. CDR3 nucleotide sequence: TGCGCCAGCAGCTGGATCACTGCAGGTACTGCGAACACCGGGGAGCTGTTTTTT.

The chain uses TRBV28 and TRBJ1-3; D is uncertain. CDR3 length: 13 amino acids. Trimming took off 7 bases at V and 3 bases at J, with 10 bases between the two ends. CDR1 MDHEN and CDR2 SYDVKM come from the germline V gene. This chain's CDR3 is CASNRALGNTIYF. In nucleotides, the CDR3 is TGTGCCAGCAATCGGGCCCTTGGAAACACCATATATTTT.

This clone showed up just a few times. V gene TRBV5-8 combines with J gene TRBJ1-1; D perhaps matches TRBD1 (6 bases). The V and J ends lost 1 base and 3 bases respectively, with 13 bases between them. CDR1 is SGHTS and CDR2 is YDEGEE in the germline V gene. CDR3 length equals 15 residues. CDR3 nucleotide sequence: TGTGCCAGCAGCTTGTTGAGGGGGAGGGACACTGAAGCTTTCTTT. Protein product: CASSLLRGRDTEAFF. Looking up the rest from reference TRBV5-8 and TRBJ1-1 gives the full variable domain: EAGVTQSPTHLIKTRGQQATLRCSPISGHTSVYWYQQALGLGLQFLLWYDEGEERNRGNFPPRFSGRQFPNYSSELNVNALELEDSALYLCASSLLRGRDTEAFFGQGTRLTVV.

In nucleotides, the CDR3 is TGTGCCTGGACGGGTGGCTACGAGCAGTACTTC. Its translation is CAWTGGYEQYF. This rearrangement joins TRBV30 to TRBJ2-7; the D is unclear. The CDR3 sequence is 11 residues long. V gave up 4 bases and J gave up 3 bases, with 7 bases separating them. Germline V gene lookup returns CDR1 GTSNPN and CDR2 SVGIG (reference sequence).

Details on this clone: Other DNA sequences in the sample encode the same CDR3. The rearrangement links TRBV5-1 to TRBJ1-2; maybe TRBD1 (5 bases). From germline, CDR1 is SGHRS and CDR2 YFSETQ. The CDR3 loop spans 14 amino acids. The V end was cut by 0 bases, the J end by 4 bases, with 10 bases between. In nucleotides, the CDR3 is TGCGCCAGCAGCTTGGCGGGGACTCTCTATGGCTACACCTTC. It codes for CASSLAGTLYGYTF. The variable domain in full, with the rest retrieved from reference TRBV5-1 and TRBJ1-2, is KAGVTQTPRYLIKTRGQQVTLSCSPISGHRSVSWYQQTPGQGLQFLFEYFSETQRNKGNFPGRFSGRQFSNSRSEMNVSTLELGDSALYLCASSLAGTLYGYTFGSGTRLTVV.

The V and J genes are TRBV14 and TRBJ2-7; 7 bases match TRBD2. The CDR3 sequence is 15 residues long. The trim removed 5 bases at V and 3 bases at J, leaving 10 bases unmatched. Looked up from germline, CDR1 is SGHDN and CDR2 is FVKESK. The CDR3 loop reads CASSGGRGVGYEQYF. CDR3 DNA: TGTGCCAGCAGCGGAGGTCGGGGGGTGGGCTACGAGCAGTACTTC.

The chain is built from TRBV29-1 and TRBJ2-1; 9 bases align to TRBD1. The junction had 9 bases not matched to a gene; V was cut back by 6 bases and J by 6 bases. The CDR3 totals 14 residues. CDR1 is SQVTM, CDR2 ANQGSEA, per germline. This CDR3 reads CSVSGQGDRNEQFF. CDR3 coding DNA: TGCAGCGTCTCGGGACAGGGTGATCGCAATGAGCAGTTCTTC.

CDR3 coding DNA: TGTGCCAGCAGCCCCTCAGCCCTCGTCAATCAGCCCCAGCATTTT. Its translation: CASSPSALVNQPQHF. The J gene is TRBJ1-5, the V gene TRBV7-2; D call uncertain. The germline V and J ends were trimmed by 5 bases and 3 bases, with 14 bases remaining between them. Germline V gene data show CDR1 as SGHTA and CDR2 as FQGNSA. The CDR3 covers 15 residues.